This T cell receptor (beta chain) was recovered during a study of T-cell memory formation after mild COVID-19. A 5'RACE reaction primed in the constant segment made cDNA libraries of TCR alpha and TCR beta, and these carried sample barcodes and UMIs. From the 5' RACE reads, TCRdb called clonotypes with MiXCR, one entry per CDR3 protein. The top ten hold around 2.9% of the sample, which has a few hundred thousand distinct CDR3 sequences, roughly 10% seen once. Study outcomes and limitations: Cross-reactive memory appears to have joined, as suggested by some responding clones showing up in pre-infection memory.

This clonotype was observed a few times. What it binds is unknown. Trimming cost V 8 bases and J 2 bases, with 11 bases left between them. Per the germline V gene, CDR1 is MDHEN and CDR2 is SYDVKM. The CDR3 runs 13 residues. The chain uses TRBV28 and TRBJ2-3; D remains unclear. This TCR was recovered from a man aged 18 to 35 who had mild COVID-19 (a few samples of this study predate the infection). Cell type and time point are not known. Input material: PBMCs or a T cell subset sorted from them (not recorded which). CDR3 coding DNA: TGTGCCAGCGGTGGTAGCTTCACAGATACGCAGTATTTT. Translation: CASGGSFTDTQYF.